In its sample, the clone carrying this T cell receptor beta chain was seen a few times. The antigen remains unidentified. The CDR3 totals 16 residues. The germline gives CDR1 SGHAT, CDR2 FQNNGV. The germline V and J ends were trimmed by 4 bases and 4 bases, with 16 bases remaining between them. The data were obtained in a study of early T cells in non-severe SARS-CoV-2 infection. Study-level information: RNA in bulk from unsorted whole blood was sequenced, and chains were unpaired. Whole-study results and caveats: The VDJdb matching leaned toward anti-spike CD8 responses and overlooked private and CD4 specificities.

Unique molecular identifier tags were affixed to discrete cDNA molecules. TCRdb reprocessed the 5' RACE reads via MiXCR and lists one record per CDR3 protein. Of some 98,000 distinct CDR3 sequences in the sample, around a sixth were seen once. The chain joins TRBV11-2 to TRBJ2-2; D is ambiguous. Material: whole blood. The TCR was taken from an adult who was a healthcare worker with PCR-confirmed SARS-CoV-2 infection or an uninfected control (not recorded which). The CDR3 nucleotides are TGTGCCAGCAGCTCAGTTGGACGGGCCACCACCGGGGAGCTGTTTTTT. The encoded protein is CASSSVGRATTGELFF.